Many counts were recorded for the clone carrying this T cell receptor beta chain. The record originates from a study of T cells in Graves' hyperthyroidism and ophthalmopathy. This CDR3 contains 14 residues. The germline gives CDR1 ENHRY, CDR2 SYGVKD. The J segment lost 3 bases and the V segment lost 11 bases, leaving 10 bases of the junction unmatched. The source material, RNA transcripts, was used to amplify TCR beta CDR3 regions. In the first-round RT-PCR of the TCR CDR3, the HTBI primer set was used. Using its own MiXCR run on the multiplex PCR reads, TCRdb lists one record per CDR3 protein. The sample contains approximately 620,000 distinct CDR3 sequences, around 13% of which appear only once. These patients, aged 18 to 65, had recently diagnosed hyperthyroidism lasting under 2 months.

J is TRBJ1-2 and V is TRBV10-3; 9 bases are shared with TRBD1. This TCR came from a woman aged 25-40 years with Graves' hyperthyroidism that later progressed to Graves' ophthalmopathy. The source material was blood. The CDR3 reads CASSTGGVDYGYTF. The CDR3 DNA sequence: TGTGCCTCCAGCACAGGGGGCGTCGACTATGGCTACACCTTC.